This T cell receptor beta chain is drawn from a study of cytomegalovirus exposure and HLA in healthy donors. Overall study findings and caveats: The dataset shows that most TCR sequences were rare, while some public TCRs occurred in many donors. Most of the CMV-associated TCR beta chains (in a later analysis) appeared to be HLA-restricted. Relative to the roughly 690-donor mean, N-insertions were reportedly fewer in an Asian-associated ancestry cluster in a later analysis. Segments of the TCR beta V type were, in most cases, productive about 90% or about 30% of the time in an earlier analysis.

Turning to this clone: Its target is not known.

Both 60 Vbeta primers and 13 Jbeta primers went into the PCR. The data were produced by immunoSEQ multiplex PCR, yet TCRdb's version contains in-frame clones alone and is incomplete. The sample contains approximately 130,000 clones, 83% of which appear only once. This CDR3 is built from 15 residues. Trimming removed 0 bases from V and 0 bases from J, with 8 bases in between. Germline lookup yields CDR1 LGHNA and CDR2 YNFKEQ. This clonotype originated in a girl aged 2 to 9 in good health and CMV-seronegative. The sample consisted of PBMCs. The chain joins TRBV4-2 to TRBJ1-1, with D unresolved. The CDR3 sequence: CASSQDEGMNTEAFF. DNA of the CDR3: TGTGCCAGCAGCCAAGATGAGGGAATGAACACTGAAGCTTTCTTT.